The rows below give T cell receptor beta chains drawn from one sample of a study of T cell changes during pregnancy in multiple sclerosis. Clones were read by immunoSEQ multiplex PCR, and TCRdb kept only the in-frame ones, dropping some. The sample consists of around 57,000 clones, approximately 90% of them appearing once. The sequencing here drew on peripheral blood, taken in the first trimester of pregnancy. The receptors here all came from a female donor with multiple sclerosis, enrolled in a pregnancy study. Each CDR3 is given with its conserved first and last residue. The listing skips clone size in some rows; elsewhere it reads once, few, many or a size class.

cdr3_aa	v_call	j_call	clone_size	cdr3_length
CASSDSRGRPDNTEAFF	TRBV6-4	TRBJ1-1	.	17
CASSLTPTGVITGELFF	TRBV7-7	TRBJ2-2	.	17
CASSVYGGNEQFF	TRBV2	TRBJ2-1	.	13
CASSQDPAGASYNEQFF	TRBV4-1	TRBJ2-1	once	17
CASSLMTGGENEQYF	TRBV5-1	TRBJ2-7	.	15
CASSLVQGAGTQYF	TRBV5-1	TRBJ2-5	once	14
CASSPNPTGPSGNTIYF	TRBV7-2	TRBJ1-3	.	17
CAGGGGGQETQYF	TRBV30	TRBJ2-5	.	13
CASSYSDREETQYF	TRBV6-5	TRBJ2-5	.	14
CASGSGTGGNQPQHF	TRBV19	TRBJ1-5	.	15
CASGLVLGQGADWDTEAFF	TRBV12-5	TRBJ1-1	.	19
CASSMTIKSTDTQYF	TRBV19	TRBJ2-3	.	15
CASSEGDRAHQPQHF	TRBV7-8	TRBJ1-5	.	15
CASSDRREAFF	TRBV9	TRBJ1-1	.	11